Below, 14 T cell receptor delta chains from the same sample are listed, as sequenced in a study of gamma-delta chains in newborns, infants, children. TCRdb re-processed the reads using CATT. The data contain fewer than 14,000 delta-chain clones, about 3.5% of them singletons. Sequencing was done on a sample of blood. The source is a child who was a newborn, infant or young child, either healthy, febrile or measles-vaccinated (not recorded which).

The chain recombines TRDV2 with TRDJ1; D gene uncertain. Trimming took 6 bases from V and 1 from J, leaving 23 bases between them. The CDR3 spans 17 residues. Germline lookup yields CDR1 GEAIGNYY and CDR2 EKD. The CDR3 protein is CACKRLQLTKGTDKLIF. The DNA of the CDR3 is TGTGCCTGTAAACGATTGCAGCTGACTAAGGGCACCGATAAACTCATCTTT.

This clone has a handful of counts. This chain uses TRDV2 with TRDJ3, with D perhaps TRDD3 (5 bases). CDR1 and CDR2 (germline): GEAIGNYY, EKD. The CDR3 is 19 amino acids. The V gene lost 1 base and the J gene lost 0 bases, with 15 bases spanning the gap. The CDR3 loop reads CACDTTWGLVSWDTRQMFF. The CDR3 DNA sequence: TGTGCCTGTGACACGACTTGGGGACTCGTCTCCTGGGACACCCGACAGATGTTTTTC.

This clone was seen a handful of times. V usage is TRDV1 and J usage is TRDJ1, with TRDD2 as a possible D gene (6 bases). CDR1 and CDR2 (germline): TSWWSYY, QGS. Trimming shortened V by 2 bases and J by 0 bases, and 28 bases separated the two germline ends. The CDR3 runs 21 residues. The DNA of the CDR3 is TGTGCTCTTGGGGAATTTAGCCTTCCCCATGGAGCCAGATACTACACCGATAAACTCATCTTT. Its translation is CALGEFSLPHGARYYTDKLIF.

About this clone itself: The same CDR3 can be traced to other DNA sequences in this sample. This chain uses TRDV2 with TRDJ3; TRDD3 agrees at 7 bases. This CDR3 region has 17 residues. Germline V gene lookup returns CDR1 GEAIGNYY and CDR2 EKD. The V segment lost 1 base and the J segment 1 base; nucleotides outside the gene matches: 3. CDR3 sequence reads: CACDTVLGSWDTRQMFF. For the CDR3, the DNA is TGTGCCTGTGACACGGTACTGGGGTCCTGGGACACCCGACAGATGTTTTTC.

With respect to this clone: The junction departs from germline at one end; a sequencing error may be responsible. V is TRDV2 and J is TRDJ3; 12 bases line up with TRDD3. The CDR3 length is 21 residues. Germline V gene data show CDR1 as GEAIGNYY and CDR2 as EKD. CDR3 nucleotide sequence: TGTGCCTGTGACACCGCTGGGGGATACGCAGAAAGCTCCTGGGACGCCCGACAGATGTTTTTC. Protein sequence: CACDTAGGYAESSWDARQMFF.

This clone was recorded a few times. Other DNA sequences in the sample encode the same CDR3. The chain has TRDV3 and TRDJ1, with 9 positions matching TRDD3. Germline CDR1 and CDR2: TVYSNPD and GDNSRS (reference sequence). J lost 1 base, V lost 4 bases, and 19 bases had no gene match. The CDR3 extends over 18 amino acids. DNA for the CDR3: TGTGCCTCCGCCTCCCTCCGAGTGGGGGATAAATCCACCGATAAACTCATCTTT. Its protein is CASASLRVGDKSTDKLIF.

The CDR3 reads CALGDCSAANMISAGGKLIF. Written as DNA, the CDR3 is TGTGCTCTTGGGGATTGCTCCGCTGCAAACATGATTAGTGCGGGTGGTAAACTCATCTTT. This chain uses TRDV1 with TRDJ1; D not resolved. The CDR3 sequence is 20 residues long. V lost 3 bases, J lost 7 bases, and 33 bases lay in between. CDR1 TSWWSYY and CDR2 QGS come from the germline V gene.

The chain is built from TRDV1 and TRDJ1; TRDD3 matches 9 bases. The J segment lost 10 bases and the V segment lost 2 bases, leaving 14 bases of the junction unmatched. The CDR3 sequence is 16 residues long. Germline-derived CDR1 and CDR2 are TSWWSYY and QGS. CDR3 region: CALGEIRQSGGYRLIF. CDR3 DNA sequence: TGTGCTCTTGGGGAAATCCGTCAGAGTGGGGGATATAGACTCATCTTT.

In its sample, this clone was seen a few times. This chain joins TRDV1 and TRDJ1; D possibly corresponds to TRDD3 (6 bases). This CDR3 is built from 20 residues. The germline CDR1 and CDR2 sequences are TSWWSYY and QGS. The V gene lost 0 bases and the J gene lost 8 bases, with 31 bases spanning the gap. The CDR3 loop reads CALGELEVVLGDPIQGKLIF. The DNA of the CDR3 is TGTGCTCTTGGGGAACTAGAAGTAGTACTGGGAGATCCCATACAGGGAAAACTCATCTTT.

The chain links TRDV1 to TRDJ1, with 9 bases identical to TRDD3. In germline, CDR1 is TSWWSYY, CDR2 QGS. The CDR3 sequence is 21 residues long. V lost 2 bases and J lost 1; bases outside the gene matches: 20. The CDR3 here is CALGESLLQGIGGYFTDKLIF. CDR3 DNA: TGTGCTCTTGGGGAATCACTCCTACAAGGTATTGGGGGATATTTCACCGATAAACTCATCTTT.

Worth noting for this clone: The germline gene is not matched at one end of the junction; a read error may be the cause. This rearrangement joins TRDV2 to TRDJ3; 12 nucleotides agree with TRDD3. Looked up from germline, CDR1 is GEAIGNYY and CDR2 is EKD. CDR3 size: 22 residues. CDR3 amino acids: CACGTGGLGDTQDSWDTRQMFF. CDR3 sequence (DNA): TGTGCCTGTGGCACCGGCGGACTGGGGGATACACAAGATTCCTGGGACACCCGACAGATGTTTTTC.

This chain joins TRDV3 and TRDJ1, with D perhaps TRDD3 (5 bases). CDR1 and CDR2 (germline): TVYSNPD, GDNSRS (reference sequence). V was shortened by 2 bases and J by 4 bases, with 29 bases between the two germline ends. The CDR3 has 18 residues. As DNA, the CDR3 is TGTGCCTTTGAGTTTCCCCCGCTCACCCCATACGCTGGCGATAAACTCATCTTT. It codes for CAFEFPPLTPYAGDKLIF.

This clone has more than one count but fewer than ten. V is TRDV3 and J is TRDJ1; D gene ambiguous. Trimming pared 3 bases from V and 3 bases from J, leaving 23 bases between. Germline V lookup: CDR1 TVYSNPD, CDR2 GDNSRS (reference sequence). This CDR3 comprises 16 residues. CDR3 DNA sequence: TGTGCCTTCGCCCCGGTTTTGGTCTACGGGTCCGATAAACTCATCTTT. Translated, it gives CAFAPVLVYGSDKLIF.

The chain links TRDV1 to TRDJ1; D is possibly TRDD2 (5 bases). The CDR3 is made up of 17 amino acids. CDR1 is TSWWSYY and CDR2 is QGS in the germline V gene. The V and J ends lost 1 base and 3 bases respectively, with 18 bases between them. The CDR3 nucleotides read TGTGCTCTTGGGGAACAAGGCCTACGCCCCGGGGCCGATAAACTCATCTTT. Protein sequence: CALGEQGLRPGADKLIF.